This T cell receptor (beta chain) appears in the sequencing data of a study of metastatic and nonmetastatic thyroid tumors (dated by TCRdb to 2020 to 2021). As for the study more broadly: Repertoires were compared across peripheral blood and tumor or nodule tissue samples from malignant and benign thyroid patients.

None of the patients had been given any treatment before thyroid surgery. Patient clinical samples collected from 2012 to 2018 were retrospectively analysed using T-cell receptor beta sequencing. Broad study findings and their caveats: In both blood and tumor samples, TCR beta diversity was reported to be significantly higher in malignant tumors than in benign nodules.

This clone was observed at least ten times. It has no known antigen specificity. The sample holds no much larger clone one base away, and base qualities are not on file. V drops 1 base and J drops 9 bases, leaving 19 bases in between. From cysteine to phenylalanine, the CDR3 is 15 amino acids long. The kept DNA is CDR3 alone, 45 bases in frame from the first base. Taken from the germline V gene (reference sequence), the CDR1 and CDR2 loops are LGHDT and YNNKEL. The library was generated by PCR. TCRdb shows the sequencer as Illumina HiSeq 4000. The TCR beta-chain CDR3 region of each patient was profiled by high-throughput sequencing. Under the source paper's analysis protocol: The researchers built a classifier to tell apart papillary thyroid cancer patients with distant metastasis, based on CDR3 differences among clinicopathological groups. To measure repertoire diversity the researchers used the Shannon index, while the Morisita-Horn index served to gauge how similar the tumor and blood repertoires were. TCRdb trimmed the raw reads at Q25, called clones with MiXCR and kept productive beta chains. The V and J calls shown here were made by TCRdb, not taken from the authors' results. This sample lists roughly 13,000 clones; 20% to 30% were detected once. Of the sample, approximately 10% is held by the ten largest clones.

This TCR was sampled from a female donor with papillary thyroid cancer or a benign thyroid nodule (not recorded which). Some clones in this sample may be carry-over from other donors' samples. The rearranged segments are TRBV3-1 and TRBJ2-7, with a weak D call of TRBD2 (6 bases match). The sample consisted of tumor tissue. The sequenced DNA is TGTGCCAGCAGCCAAGCGGTGGGGGGAGTGAGTGGGCAGTACTTC. Translated, this is CASSQAVGGVSGQYF.